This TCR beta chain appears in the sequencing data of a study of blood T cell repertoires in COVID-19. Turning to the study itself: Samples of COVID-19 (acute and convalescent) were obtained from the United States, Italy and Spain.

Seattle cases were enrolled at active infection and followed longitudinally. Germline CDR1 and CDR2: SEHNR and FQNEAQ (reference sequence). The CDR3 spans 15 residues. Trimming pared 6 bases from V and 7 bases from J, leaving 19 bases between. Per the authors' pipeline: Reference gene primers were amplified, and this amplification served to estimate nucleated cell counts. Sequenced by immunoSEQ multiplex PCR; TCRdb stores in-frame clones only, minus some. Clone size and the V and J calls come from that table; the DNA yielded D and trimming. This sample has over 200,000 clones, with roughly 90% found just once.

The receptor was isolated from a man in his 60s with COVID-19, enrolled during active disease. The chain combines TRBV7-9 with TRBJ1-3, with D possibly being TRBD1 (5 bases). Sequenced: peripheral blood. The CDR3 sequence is CASSPLEVAGNTIYF. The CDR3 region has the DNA TGTGCCAGCAGTCCCCTCGAGGTAGCAGGGAACACCATATATTTT.